Listed below are T cell receptor beta chains from one sample, sequenced in a study of blood T cell repertoires in COVID-19. The data were produced by immunoSEQ multiplex PCR, yet TCRdb's version contains in-frame clones alone and is incomplete. The profile shows 150,000 or so clones, approximately 85% of them singletons. Sequenced input: peripheral blood. These receptor sequences come from a middle-aged man who had recovered from COVID-19. CDR3s include the opening cysteine and the closing phenylalanine or tryptophan. D genes are given only for firm matches. The size field is filled for only some rows; it gives once, few, many or a size class.

CDR3aa,CDR3nt,abundance,len,v_gene,d_gene,j_gene
CASSLGLTGEQYF,TGTGCCAGCAGCCTTGGACTGACGGGCGAGCAGTACTTC,NA,13,TRBV28,NA,TRBJ2-7
CASSKAGAGAYDYEQYF,TGTGCCAGCAGCAAAGCGGGGGCGGGTGCTTACGACTACGAGCAGTACTTC,NA,17,TRBV21-1,NA,TRBJ2-7
CASSLAGNSPLHF,TGTGCCAGCAGCTTGGCAGGGAATTCACCCCTCCACTTT,NA,13,TRBV5-6,NA,TRBJ1-6
CASERGGGYYEQYF,TGTGCTAGTGAAAGGGGAGGGGGTTACTACGAGCAGTACTTC,NA,14,TRBV12-5,NA,TRBJ2-7
CASEGRGYEQYF,TGTGCCAGCGAGGGCAGGGGCTACGAGCAGTACTTC,NA,12,TRBV12-3/TRBV12-4,NA,TRBJ2-7
CASSLEPGGYTF,TGTGCCAGCAGCTTGGAGCCCGGGGGCTACACCTTC,NA,12,TRBV5-6,NA,TRBJ1-2
CASSYSQGYTGELFF,TGTGCCAGCAGTTACTCGCAGGGGTACACCGGGGAGCTGTTTTTT,NA,15,TRBV6-5,NA,TRBJ2-2
CASSSFLQGGDGYTF,TGTGCCAGCAGTTCCTTCCTCCAGGGGGGAGATGGCTACACCTTC,NA,15,TRBV6-2/TRBV6-3,TRBD1,TRBJ1-2
CASSQVSDTQYF,TGTGCCAGCAGCCAAGTATCTGATACGCAGTATTTT,NA,12,TRBV14,NA,TRBJ2-3
CASPGQGTKVDTQYF,TGTGCCTCCCCAGGGCAGGGGACGAAGGTTGATACGCAGTATTTT,NA,15,TRBV24-1,NA,TRBJ2-3
CASSSQGRETQYF,TGTGCCAGCAGCTCCCAGGGGCGCGAGACCCAGTACTTC,once,13,TRBV11-2,NA,TRBJ2-5
CASSPSGTDNSPLHF,TGTGCCAGCAGCCCCTCCGGGACAGATAATTCACCCCTCCACTTT,NA,15,TRBV9,TRBD1,TRBJ1-6
CASSYEAGRNEKLFF,TGTGCCAGCAGTTACGAGGCAGGGCGTAATGAAAAACTGTTTTTT,NA,15,TRBV6-6,NA,TRBJ1-4
CASSQTGTGELFF,TGTGCCAGCAGCCAGACAGGGACCGGGGAGCTGTTTTTT,NA,13,TRBV11-3,TRBD1,TRBJ2-2
CASSPLAGGPSADTQYF,TGCGCCAGCAGTCCACTAGCGGGAGGGCCCTCGGCAGATACGCAGTATTTT,NA,17,TRBV4-1,TRBD2,TRBJ2-3
CASTPGQGGEQFF,TGTGCCAGCACCCCCGGACAAGGCGGTGAGCAGTTCTTC,NA,13,TRBV7-3,NA,TRBJ2-1
CASSLAGGYEQYF,TGTGCCAGCAGTTTAGCAGGGGGCTACGAGCAGTACTTC,once,13,TRBV12-3/TRBV12-4,NA,TRBJ2-7
CAWSTSGKHTGELFF,TGTGCCTGGAGTACTAGCGGCAAACACACCGGGGAGCTGTTTTTT,NA,15,TRBV30,TRBD2,TRBJ2-2
CASSYPGSPYGYTF,TGTGCCAGCAGTTATCCCGGGTCCCCCTATGGCTACACCTTC,NA,14,TRBV6-6,NA,TRBJ1-2
CARREYTGELFF,TGTGCTCGGAGGGAATACACCGGGGAGCTGTTTTTT,NA,12,TRBV30,NA,TRBJ2-2
CASSQDLRQGADYGYTF,TGCGCCAGCAGCCAGGACCTCAGACAGGGGGCGGACTATGGCTACACCTTC,many,17,TRBV4-3,TRBD1,TRBJ1-2
CASSALAGVSYEQYF,TGTGCCAGCAGCGCTCTAGCGGGAGTGTCTTACGAGCAGTACTTC,NA,15,TRBV3-1/TRBV3-2,TRBD2,TRBJ2-7
CASGKWTAYEQYF,TGTGCCAGCGGGAAGTGGACAGCATACGAGCAGTACTTC,NA,13,TRBV11-2,NA,TRBJ2-7
CASSTQGTVYEQYF,TGTGCCAGCAGTACCCAGGGGACAGTCTACGAGCAGTACTTC,once,14,TRBV28,TRBD1,TRBJ2-7
CASSLGQGAYEQFF,TGTGCCAGCAGCCTGGGACAGGGGGCGTATGAGCAGTTCTTC,NA,14,TRBV27,TRBD1,TRBJ2-1
CASSIVEGPGYTF,TGTGCCAGTAGTATAGTGGAGGGTCCCGGCTACACCTTC,NA,13,TRBV19,NA,TRBJ1-2
CASSLRQDPNEKLFF,TGTGCCAGCAGCCTACGACAGGACCCAAATGAAAAACTGTTTTTT,NA,15,TRBV7-2,NA,TRBJ1-4
CASTGTSGSFNEQFF,TGTGCCAGCACGGGAACTAGCGGGAGTTTCAATGAGCAGTTCTTC,NA,15,TRBV2,TRBD2,TRBJ2-1
CATQQGTGELFF,TGTGCCACCCAACAGGGGACGGGGGAGCTGTTTTTT,NA,12,TRBV21-1,NA,TRBJ2-2
CASSQDVAFYQPQHF,TGCGCCAGCAGCCAAGATGTGGCTTTTTATCAGCCCCAGCATTTT,NA,15,TRBV4-3,NA,TRBJ1-5
CASSNQGHGELFF,TGTGCCAGCAGCAACCAGGGACACGGGGAGCTGTTTTTT,few,13,TRBV11-2,NA,TRBJ2-2
CASRLTGISNQPQHF,TGTGCCAGCAGGCTGACAGGGATAAGCAATCAGCCCCAGCATTTT,NA,15,TRBV6-5,TRBD1,TRBJ1-5